This TCR beta chain was recovered during a study of ipilimumab plus nivolumab after autologous stem cell transplantation. Clones were sequenced by immunoSEQ multiplex PCR, and TCRdb holds only the in-frame ones, with some missing. The sample lists around 17,000 clones; around 68% were seen once. This CDR3 spans 21 amino acids. The J segment lost 3 bases and the V segment lost 0 bases, leaving 15 bases of the junction unmatched. The origin of this receptor is a male donor with diffuse large B-cell lymphoma. Specimen: PBMCs, collected in a trial of ipilimumab plus nivolumab as post-transplant consolidation. The rearrangement links TRBV23-1 to TRBJ2-2; 11 positions match TRBD2. TRBV23-1 belongs to the ORF category, with a function that is uncertain. CDR3 in amino acids: CASSQSGPTSGGFFDTGELFF. CDR3 DNA sequence: TGCGCCAGCAGTCAATCGGGGCCAACTAGCGGGGGTTTCTTCGACACCGGGGAGCTGTTTTTT.